This T cell receptor beta chain was recorded in a study of T cell responses to AZD1222 COVID-19 vaccine. Libraries were prepared by immunoSEQ multiplex PCR; TCRdb keeps only in-frame clonotypes and omits some of them. The table lists 100,000 to 140,000 clones, approximately 90% of them singletons. Second-dose recipients at about 4 or about 12 weeks were treated as one pooled group. Study results and limitations: Unmutated variant regions are reportedly targeted by nearly half of spike-specific TCRs. The repertoires were collected only after the peak T cell response. Recipients of two AZD1222 doses showed rising Spike-specific TCR breadth and depth.

To note about this clone: Its antigen is still unknown.

Germline CDR1 is MNHEY and CDR2 is SMNVEV (reference sequence). The CDR3 has 12 residues. Trimming removed 3 bases from V and 8 bases from J, with 10 bases in between. The clonotype was recovered from an adult who received the AZD1222 COVID-19 vaccine. Sample: peripheral blood, taken 28 days after the second AZD1222 dose. This rearrangement joins TRBV27 to TRBJ1-1; no definite D call. DNA of the CDR3: TGTGCCAGCAGTTTCCCCCTCCGGGAAGCTTTCTTT. The encoded protein is CASSFPLREAFF.